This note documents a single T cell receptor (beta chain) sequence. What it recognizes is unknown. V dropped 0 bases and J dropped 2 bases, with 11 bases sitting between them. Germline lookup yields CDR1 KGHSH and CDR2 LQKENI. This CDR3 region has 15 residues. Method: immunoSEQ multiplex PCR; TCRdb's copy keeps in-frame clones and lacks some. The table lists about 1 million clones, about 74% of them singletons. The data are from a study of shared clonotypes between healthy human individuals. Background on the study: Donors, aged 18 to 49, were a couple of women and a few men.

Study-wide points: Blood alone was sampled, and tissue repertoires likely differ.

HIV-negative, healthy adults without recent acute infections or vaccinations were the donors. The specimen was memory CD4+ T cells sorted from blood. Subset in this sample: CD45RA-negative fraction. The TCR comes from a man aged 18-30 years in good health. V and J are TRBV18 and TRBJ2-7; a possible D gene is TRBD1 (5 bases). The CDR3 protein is CASSPPSGSPYEQYF. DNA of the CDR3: TGTGCCAGCTCACCACCGTCAGGGTCTCCCTACGAGCAGTACTTC.